This T cell receptor (beta chain) was observed in a study of Ad26.COV2.S vaccination and SARS-CoV-2 variants. Only in-frame clones appear in the TCRdb table, and some are missing; sequencing was by immunoSEQ multiplex PCR. This sample has around 300,000 clones, with 85% to 90% found just once. Described treatment: 15 to 20 received Ad26.COV2.S at low or high dose, single or two shots; about 5 received placebo; per-sample allocation not given. Sampling happened 63 days after the first vaccine or placebo injection. There are 14 residues in the CDR3. V was pared by 2 bases and J by 4 bases, with 2 bases of the junction left unmatched. The V gene's germline CDR1 is SGDLS and CDR2 YYNGEE.

This clonotype was sampled from a person aged 18 to 65 who received the Ad26.COV2.S COVID-19 vaccine or a placebo. The chain has TRBV9 and TRBJ1-1; TRBD1 aligns across 10 bases. Specimen: peripheral blood, collected in a trial of Ad26.COV2.S vaccine versus placebo. The chain's CDR3 is CASSVGDRGTEAFF. The CDR3 nucleotides read TGTGCCAGCAGCGTCGGGGACAGGGGCACTGAAGCTTTCTTT.